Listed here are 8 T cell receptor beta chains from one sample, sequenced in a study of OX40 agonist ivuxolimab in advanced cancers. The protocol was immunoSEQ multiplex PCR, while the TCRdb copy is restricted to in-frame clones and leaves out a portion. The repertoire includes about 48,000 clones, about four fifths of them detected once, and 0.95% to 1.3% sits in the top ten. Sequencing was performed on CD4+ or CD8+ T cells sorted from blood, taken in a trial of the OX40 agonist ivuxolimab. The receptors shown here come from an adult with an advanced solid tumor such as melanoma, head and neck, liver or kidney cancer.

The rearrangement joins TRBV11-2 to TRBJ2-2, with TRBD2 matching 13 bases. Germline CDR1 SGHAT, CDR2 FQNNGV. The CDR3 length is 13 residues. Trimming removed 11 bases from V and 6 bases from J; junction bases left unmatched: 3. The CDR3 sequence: CAVLAGGSGELFF. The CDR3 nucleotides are TGTGCCGTACTAGCGGGAGGGTCCGGGGAGCTGTTTTTT.

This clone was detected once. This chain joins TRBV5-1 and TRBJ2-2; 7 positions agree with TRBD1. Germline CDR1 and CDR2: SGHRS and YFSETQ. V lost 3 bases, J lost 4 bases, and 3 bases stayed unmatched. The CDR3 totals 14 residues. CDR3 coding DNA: TGCGCCAGCAGCTGGGGACAGTCCACCGGGGAGCTGTTTTTT. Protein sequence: CASSWGQSTGELFF.

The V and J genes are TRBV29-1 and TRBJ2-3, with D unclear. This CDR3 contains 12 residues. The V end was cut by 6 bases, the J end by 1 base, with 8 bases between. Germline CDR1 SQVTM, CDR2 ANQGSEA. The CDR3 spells CSVSGGTDTQYF. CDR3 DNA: TGCAGCGTATCAGGTGGCACAGATACGCAGTATTTT.

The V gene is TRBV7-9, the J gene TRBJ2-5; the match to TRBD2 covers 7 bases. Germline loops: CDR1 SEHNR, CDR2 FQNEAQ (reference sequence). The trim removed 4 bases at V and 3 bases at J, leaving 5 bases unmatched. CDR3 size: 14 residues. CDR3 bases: TGTGCCAGCAGCTCCAGACTAGCAGAAGAGACCCAGTACTTC. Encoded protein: CASSSRLAEETQYF.

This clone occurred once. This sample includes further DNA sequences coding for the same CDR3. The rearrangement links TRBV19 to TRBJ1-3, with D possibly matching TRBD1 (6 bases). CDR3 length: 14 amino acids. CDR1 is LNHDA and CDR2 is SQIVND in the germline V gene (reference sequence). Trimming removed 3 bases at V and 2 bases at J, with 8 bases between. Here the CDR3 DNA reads TGTGCCAGTAGTATCACAGGGCCTGGAAACACCATATATTTT. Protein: CASSITGPGNTIYF. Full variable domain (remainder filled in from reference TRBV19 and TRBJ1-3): DGGITQSPKYLFRKEGQNVTLSCEQNLNHDAMYWYRQDPGQGLRLIYYSQIVNDFQKGDIAEGYSVSREKKESFPLTVTSAQKNPTAFYLCASSITGPGNTIYFGEGSWLTVV.

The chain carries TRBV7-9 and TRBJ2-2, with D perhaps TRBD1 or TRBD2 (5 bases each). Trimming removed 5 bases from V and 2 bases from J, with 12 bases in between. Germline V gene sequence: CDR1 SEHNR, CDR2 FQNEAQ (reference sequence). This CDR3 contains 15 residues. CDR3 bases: TGTGCCAGCAGCCGGGACGGCCAAAACACCGGGGAGCTGTTTTTT. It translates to CASSRDGQNTGELFF.

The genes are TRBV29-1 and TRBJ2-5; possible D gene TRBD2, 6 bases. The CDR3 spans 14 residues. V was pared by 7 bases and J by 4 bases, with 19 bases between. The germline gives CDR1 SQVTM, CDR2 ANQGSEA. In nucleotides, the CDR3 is TGCAGCGCCCTGGACCCGGCGGGGACAGAGACCCAGTACTTC. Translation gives CSALDPAGTETQYF.

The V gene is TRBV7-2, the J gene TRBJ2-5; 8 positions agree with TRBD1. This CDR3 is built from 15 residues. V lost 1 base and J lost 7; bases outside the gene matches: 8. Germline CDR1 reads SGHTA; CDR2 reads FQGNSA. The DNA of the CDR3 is TGTGCCAGCAGCTTAGGCAGGGGGCTTCCGGGGACCCAGTACTTC. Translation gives CASSLGRGLPGTQYF.